The clone carrying this T cell receptor beta chain was recorded a few times. Its antigen remains unidentified. Trimming stripped 1 base from V and 8 bases from J, with 12 bases between. Germline V gene data show CDR1 as SGHNT and CDR2 as YYREEE (reference sequence). CDR3 size: 14 residues. Germline DNA was also extracted, while the blood RNA originated from unsorted whole blood. Peripheral blood, around 4 milliliters, was collected prior to surgery. These data originate in a study of tumor-infiltrating lymphocytes in primary liver carcinoma. Across the study: Tumors were staged T1-T3 N0M0 and measured about 4.2 to 10 cm across. Study findings and constraints: Tumors had a significantly higher top-250-clone fraction than blood (p = 0.039).

The input was around 0.5 ug total RNA; TCR beta cDNA was made from it with a constant-region primer. Three-round nested multiplex PCR performed with slightly modified ARM-PCR produced the TCR beta libraries. The first two PCR rounds used TRBV1-TRBV30 forward primers with a C-beta reverse primer, approximately 11 cycles each. One entry per CDR3 protein, called by TCRdb with MiXCR from the multiplex PCR reads. This repertoire shows about 320,000 distinct CDR3 sequences, around three fifths found once; its top ten account for about 9.4%. The rearrangement joins TRBV5-4 to TRBJ1-4, with D perhaps matching TRBD1 (5 bases). The material sequenced was peripheral blood. The receptor comes from a man aged 40-55 years with primary liver carcinoma and hepatitis B virus infection. CDR3 region: CASSLLGEGEKLFF. Here the CDR3 DNA reads TGTGCCAGCAGCTTGTTAGGGGAGGGAGAAAAACTGTTTTTT.